This T cell receptor (beta chain) emerged from a study of vaccination effects on CD4 cells after COVID-19. The count of this clone is one. Its antigen is not known. Generated by immunoSEQ multiplex PCR, the TCRdb table keeps only in-frame clones and is missing some. This sample has 50,000 or so clones, with about 67% found just once. Germline V gene lookup returns CDR1 SGDLS and CDR2 YYNGEE. V was clipped by 0 bases and J by 1 base, with 10 bases between them. This CDR3 is 15 amino acids long. Culture lasted about ten days before CD4+ T cell isolation. This sequence originates from a human donor who received a COVID-19 vaccine. The V call is TRBV9, the J call TRBJ1-1; a possible D gene is TRBD1 (6 bases). Sequences were derived from CD4+ T cells from PBMCs cultured without peptide, sampled before COVID-19 vaccination. CDR3 sequence (DNA): TGTGCCAGCAGCGTAGCTACAGGGACGAACACTGAAGCTTTCTTT. Translated: CASSVATGTNTEAFF.